This is a list of T cell receptor beta chains from one sample in a study of Graves' ophthalmopathy and Graves' hyperthyroidism. TCRdb itself ran the multiplex PCR reads through MiXCR, one entry per CDR3 protein. This sample yields roughly 610,000 distinct CDR3 sequences, of which approximately 22% are seen a single time; more than 5.5% belongs to the top ten. Input material: peripheral blood. The source is a woman in her late teens or twenties with stable Graves' hyperthyroidism. Some clones in this sample may be carry-over from other donors' samples. Both conserved end residues are part of each CDR3. A D gene is named only where the DNA matches it firmly. Part of the rows lack a size; the others show once, few, many or a class for expanded clones.

v_gene	abundance	d_gene	j_gene	CDR3nt	CDR3aa
TRBV12-3/TRBV12-4	few	NA	TRBJ1-2	TGTGCCAGCAGGCGTGGCATGGGACGCTATGGCTACACCTTC	CASRRGMGRYGYTF
TRBV20-1	many	NA	TRBJ2-2	TGCAGTGCTAGAGCCCCTGGGGGTCCAGGGGGGACCGGGGAGCTGTTTTTT	CSARAPGGPGGTGELFF
TRBV28	NA	TRBD2	TRBJ2-7	TGTGCCAGCAGTTTACCATTTGGCCTAGCGGGACCCGACGAGCAGTACTTC	CASSLPFGLAGPDEQYF
TRBV5-1	few	TRBD2	TRBJ2-2	TGCGCCAGCAGCTTGATCCCCCATCTAGCGGGGGACCACACCGGGGAGCTGTTTTTT	CASSLIPHLAGDHTGELFF
TRBV6-2/TRBV6-3	many	NA	TRBJ2-5	TGTGCCAGCAGAGCCTTGGGCCAAGAGACCCAGTACTTC	CASRALGQETQYF
TRBV11-1	few	NA	TRBJ2-1	TGTGCCAGCAGCCCCCAAGAAGTCTCTATTTACAATGAGCAGTTCTTC	CASSPQEVSIYNEQFF
TRBV9	NA	NA	TRBJ2-5	TGTGCCAGCAGCGTTGGGACAAGGGGCTCAGAGACCCAGTACTTC	CASSVGTRGSETQYF
TRBV5-1	NA	NA	TRBJ2-5	TGCGCCAGCAGCGCAGGGACGGGGGAGACCCAGTACTTC	CASSAGTGETQYF
TRBV12-3/TRBV12-4	many	TRBD2	TRBJ2-5	TGTGCCAGCAGCCTCCGACTAGCGGGAGTCGGTGAGACCCAGTACTTC	CASSLRLAGVGETQYF
TRBV27	few	NA	TRBJ1-5	TGTGCCAGCAGTCCAAGGGTAGCGGGGGATTTATATAGCAATCAGCCCCAGCATTTT	CASSPRVAGDLYSNQPQHF
TRBV6-1	NA	NA	TRBJ2-7	TGTGCCAGCATGAGTCGGAACGAGCAGTACTTC	CASMSRNEQYF